The 21 T cell receptor beta chains reported below all come from one sample, sequenced in a study of blood T cells in healthy people across ages. Next came a second PCR, run for about 7 to 12 cycles, which used a sample-barcoded 5' primer along with a J-beta primer mix. MiXCR was run by TCRdb on the 5' RACE reads, yielding one entry per CDR3 protein. Altogether 700,000 to 900,000 distinct CDR3 sequences are present, roughly 50% being singletons, with the ten largest covering approximately 40%. Sequencing input: blood. All receptors derive from an elderly man in good health.

The chain couples TRBV3-1 to TRBJ1-4; D not certain. V was cut by 4 bases and J by 8 bases, with 8 bases left in between. The CDR3 extends over 12 amino acids. CDR1 is LGHDT and CDR2 is YNNKEL in the germline V gene (reference sequence). CDR3 protein: CASSLHEEKLFF. CDR3 in DNA: TGTGCCAGCAGCCTACATGAAGAAAAACTGTTTTTT.

This chain connects TRBV25-1 to TRBJ2-7, with 9 bases lining up with TRBD2. Germline loops: CDR1 MGHDK, CDR2 SYGVNS. The CDR3 has 16 residues. After removal of 1 base from V and 6 bases from J, the junction contained 10 bases not matched to a gene. The chain's CDR3 is CASSELGSSGIFEQYF. CDR3 nucleotides: TGTGCCAGCAGTGAATTAGGGTCTAGCGGGATTTTCGAGCAGTACTTC.

This clonotype was picked up a small number of times. This chain connects TRBV20-1 to TRBJ2-1; TRBD2 agrees at 13 bases. The CDR3 loop spans 17 amino acids. In germline, CDR1 is DFQATT, CDR2 SNEGSKA (reference sequence). V shed 1 base, J shed 0 bases, and the junction held 3 bases outside the gene matches. CDR3 bases: TGCAGTGCTAGAGTACTAGCGGGAGGGAGCTCCTACAATGAGCAGTTCTTC. It codes for CSARVLAGGSSYNEQFF.

V and J are TRBV7-6 and TRBJ2-5, with D possibly being TRBD2 (5 bases). V lost 5 bases to trimming and J lost 11 bases, with 18 bases between them. Germline CDR1 and CDR2: SGHVS and FNYEAQ. The CDR3 extends over 13 amino acids. The CDR3 spells CASSALGSHEQYF. The CDR3 DNA sequence: TGTGCCAGCAGCGCCCTGGGGAGCCATGAGCAGTACTTC.

The rearrangement uses TRBV28 and TRBJ2-2, with D hard to call. Between the trimmed V and J ends, which lost 1 base and 7 bases, there was a span of 16 bases. The length of the CDR3 is 16 residues. CDR1 and CDR2 from the germline V gene are MDHEN and SYDVKM. The CDR3: CASSLSIITNVGELFF. The CDR3 DNA reads as TGTGCCAGCAGTTTATCCATCATCACGAACGTCGGGGAGCTGTTTTTT.

This clonotype was detected only once. One end of the junction fails to match germline, which may point to a read error. The rearrangement joins TRBV24-1 to TRBJ2-7, with 9 bases matching TRBD1. CDR3 size: 16 residues. Germline values: CDR1 KGHDR, CDR2 SFDVKD. CDR3 nucleotides: TGTGCCACTAGTGACCCACCGGGACAGGGTTCATACGAGCAGTACTTC. The encoded protein is CATSDPPGQGSYEQYF.

This clonotype was observed many times. The rearrangement uses TRBV7-2 and TRBJ2-7; D possibly corresponds to TRBD2 (5 bases). The CDR3 sequence is 14 residues long. With 1 base removed from V and 4 bases from J, the gap between germline ends came to 11 bases. The V gene's germline CDR1 is SGHTA and CDR2 FQGNSA. CDR3 coding DNA: TGTGCCAGCAGCTTAGGTGGTTCGGGGTACGAGCAGTACTTC. Translating it yields CASSLGGSGYEQYF.

The CDR3 DNA sequence: TGTGCCAGCAGCTTAGCCCCCACCCGGGGCACCGGGGAGCTGTTTTTT. It is translated as CASSLAPTRGTGELFF. The rearrangement links TRBV7-8 to TRBJ2-2; weak D call: TRBD2 (5 bases). Trimming removed 0 bases at V and 4 bases at J, with 12 bases between. Germline V lookup: CDR1 SGHVS, CDR2 FQNEAQ. The CDR3 spans 16 residues.

As for this clonotype: One junction end does not reproduce the germline sequence, and a read error may be involved. CDR3 residues: CAGREGGDAQPQHF. CDR3 DNA: TGTGCCGGCAGGGAGGGTGGGGACGCTCAGCCCCAGCATTTT. The chain combines TRBV6-1 with TRBJ1-5, with a possible D match to TRBD1 (5 bases). This CDR3 has 14 amino acids. The germline CDR1 and CDR2 sequences are MNHNS and SASEGT.

The chain has TRBV4-1 and TRBJ2-6; 7 positions match TRBD1. The CDR3 is made up of 16 amino acids. Per germline, CDR1 MGHRA and CDR2 YSYEKL. J lost 1 base, V lost 6 bases, and 6 bases had no gene match. The CDR3 region is CASRYQGVSGANVLTF. CDR3 coding DNA: TGCGCCAGCAGGTACCAGGGGGTATCTGGGGCCAACGTCCTGACTTTC.

In its sample, this clonotype was seen a few times. The rearrangement uses TRBV6-2 or TRBV6-3 and TRBJ1-4; D is possibly TRBD1 (6 bases). The CDR3 covers 13 residues. V was trimmed by 7 bases and J by 5 bases, leaving 11 bases between them. The germline gives CDR1 MNHEY, CDR2 SVGEGT. DNA for the CDR3: TGTGCCAGCACGGGACACGGAAATGAAAAACTGTTTTTT. Translated, it gives CASTGHGNEKLFF.

The V and J genes are TRBV12-3 or TRBV12-4 and TRBJ1-1, with a possible D match to TRBD1 (5 bases). V lost 1 base and J 0 bases, leaving 12 bases between the germline ends. This CDR3 contains 16 residues. The CDR3 sequence: CASSLEQGVMNTEAFF. CDR3 bases: TGTGCCAGCAGTTTAGAGCAGGGAGTCATGAACACTGAAGCTTTCTTT.

This rearrangement joins TRBV3-1 to TRBJ1-5; no clear D. V dropped 0 bases and J dropped 0 bases, with 3 bases sitting between them. This CDR3 spans 14 amino acids. Germline assignment: CDR1 LGHDT and CDR2 YNNKEL (reference sequence). The CDR3 here is CASSQDISNQPQHF. CDR3 bases: TGTGCCAGCAGCCAAGACATTAGCAATCAGCCCCAGCATTTT.

The chain joins TRBV5-1 to TRBJ2-1, with D perhaps TRBD2 (5 bases). V lost 3 bases and J lost 12, with 19 bases in between. Germline CDR1 reads SGHRS; CDR2 reads YFSETQ. The CDR3 spans 14 residues. CDR3 amino acids: CASSSEVTRSGQFF. The CDR3 DNA sequence: TGCGCCAGCAGCTCCGAGGTTACTAGATCTGGGCAGTTCTTC.

This chain uses TRBV20-1 with TRBJ2-5; D unresolved. Trimming took off 0 bases at V and 11 bases at J, with 10 bases between the two ends. There are 11 residues in the CDR3. CDR1 DFQATT and CDR2 SNEGSKA come from the germline V gene (reference sequence). This CDR3 reads CSARDNGEQYF. For the CDR3, the DNA is TGCAGTGCTAGAGATAATGGAGAGCAGTACTTC.

This clonotype was counted only a few times. The rearrangement uses TRBV7-2 and TRBJ2-1, with D possibly TRBD2 on 6 matching bases. The germline CDR1 and CDR2 sequences are SGHTA and FQGNSA. This CDR3 has 13 amino acids. Deletions cut 6 bases from V and 7 bases from J, with 13 bases between. DNA for the CDR3: TGTGCCAGCAGTGGAGGGATTAAGAATGAGCAGTTCTTC. It is translated as CASSGGIKNEQFF.

Of note for this clonotype: The junction does not match germline at one end; this may be a read error. The chain uses TRBV7-6 and TRBJ2-5, with D possibly being TRBD2 (5 bases). Germline CDR1 is SGHVS and CDR2 is FNYEAQ. This CDR3 has 15 residues. The CDR3: CASSLEGGYGETLYF. Written as DNA, the CDR3 is TGTGCCAGCAGCTTAGAGGGCGGGTACGGGGAGACCCTGTACTTC.

With respect to this clonotype: This may arise from a read error, as a much more abundant clone is one base away. The chain links TRBV20-1 to TRBJ2-7, with TRBD1 matching 9 bases. With 4 bases clipped from V and 5 bases from J, the junction kept 6 bases outside the gene matches. The length of the CDR3 is 13 residues. Germline assignment: CDR1 DFQATT and CDR2 SNEGSKA (reference sequence). CDR3 amino acids: CSAKPGQGDEQYF. The CDR3 DNA follows: TGCAGTGCTAAGCCGGGACAGGGCGACGAGCAGTACTTC.

The rearrangement links TRBV10-1 to TRBJ2-1; D gene uncertain. The V gene lost 3 bases and the J gene lost 12 bases, with 12 bases spanning the gap. In germline, CDR1 is WNHNN, CDR2 SYGVQD (reference sequence). CDR3 size: 12 residues. The CDR3 loop reads CASSEGILGQFF. The CDR3 DNA is TGCGCCAGCAGTGAAGGTATCCTTGGGCAGTTCTTC.

The chain has TRBV28 and TRBJ2-1; D may be TRBD1 or TRBD2 (5 bases each). The DNA end is more similar to TRBJ2-7, so the J call may be wrong. Per the germline V gene, CDR1 is MDHEN and CDR2 is SYDVKM. This CDR3 region has 15 residues. The CDR3 DNA is TGTGCCAGCATCAGAGGGACCCTCTCCTACAATGAGCAGTACTTC. Its translation: CASIRGTLSYNEQYF.

In nucleotides, the CDR3 is TGCAGTGCTAGTTCATTGAGGGTCGGTGAGCAGTTCTTC. Translating gives CSASSLRVGEQFF. The rearrangement uses TRBV20-1 and TRBJ2-1; D may be TRBD2 (5 bases). This CDR3 is 13 amino acids long. In germline, CDR1 is DFQATT, CDR2 SNEGSKA (reference sequence). The V and J ends lost 3 bases and 9 bases respectively, with 15 bases between them.